A selection of T cell receptor beta chains follows, all from one sample in a study of blood T cell repertoires in COVID-19. Sequencing used immunoSEQ multiplex PCR; TCRdb keeps in-frame clones, though not all of them. The data show 200,000 to 300,000 clones, with approximately 82% seen just once and approximately 2.4% held by the top ten. The sample comprised peripheral blood. These receptors were collected from a man aged 40-49 years who had recovered from COVID-19. Both conserved end residues are part of each CDR3. The order of the fields is clone size, J gene, V gene, D gene, CDR3 protein, CDR3 DNA. The D gene is left open where the match is weak. Only part of the rows carry a size: once, few, many, or a class if the clone is expanded.

>-|TRBJ1-2|TRBV2|-
CASNPEGGGYGYTF
TGTGCCAGCAATCCGGAGGGGGGAGGGTATGGCTACACCTTC
>-|TRBJ2-7|TRBV5-1|-
CASSLGRGYGYEQYF
TGCGCCAGCAGCTTGGGCAGGGGATACGGCTACGAGCAGTACTTC
>-|TRBJ1-6|TRBV20-1|TRBD1
CSASGGQSFYNSPLHF
TGCAGTGCTAGTGGGGGACAGTCATTTTATAATTCACCCCTCCACTTT
>-|TRBJ1-4|TRBV7-2|TRBD1
CASSFTSQGAVGEKLFF
TGTGCCAGCAGCTTTACTTCGCAGGGGGCGGTGGGAGAAAAACTGTTTTTT
>-|TRBJ1-6|TRBV9|TRBD1
CASSVGQGRNNSPLHF
TGTGCCAGCAGCGTCGGACAGGGGAGGAATAATTCACCCCTCCACTTT
>once|TRBJ2-1|TRBV18|TRBD2
CASSPLAGSYNEQFF
TGTGCCAGCTCACCATTAGCGGGCTCCTACAATGAGCAGTTCTTC
>-|TRBJ2-7|TRBV20-1|-
CSASDYWAVSYEQYF
TGCAGTGCTAGTGATTATTGGGCCGTCTCCTACGAGCAGTACTTC
>-|TRBJ2-5|TRBV3-1/TRBV3-2|TRBD2
CASSRRTSGQETQYF
TGTGCCAGCAGTCGTAGAACTAGCGGCCAAGAGACCCAGTACTTC
>-|TRBJ1-6|TRBV7-8|-
CASSHRNSPLHF
TGTGCCAGCAGCCACAGAAATTCACCCCTCCACTTT
>-|TRBJ2-5|TRBV19|-
CASSTGTQYQETQYF
TGTGCCAGTAGTACCGGGACACAATACCAAGAGACCCAGTACTTC
>-|TRBJ1-1|TRBV19|-
CASQGAGPTEAFF
TGTGCCAGCCAAGGGGCGGGGCCCACTGAAGCTTTCTTT
>-|TRBJ2-1|TRBV18|TRBD2
CASSPPASGNRGEQFF
TGTGCCAGCTCACCTCCCGCTAGCGGGAATCGAGGTGAGCAGTTCTTC
>-|TRBJ2-2|TRBV19|-
CASSTQGGELFF
TGTGCCAGTAGTACACAGGGCGGGGAGCTGTTTTTT
>-|TRBJ2-7|TRBV2|TRBD1
CASRDRGDEQYF
TGTGCCAGCAGGGACAGGGGAGACGAGCAGTACTTC
>once|TRBJ2-2|TRBV6-5|TRBD1
CASSSSGGANTGELFF
TGTGCCAGCAGTTCATCAGGGGGCGCGAACACCGGGGAGCTGTTTTTT
>-|TRBJ2-1|TRBV5-4|-
CASSLARQEGNEQFF
TGTGCCAGCAGCTTGGCCCGACAGGAAGGCAATGAGCAGTTCTTC
>-|TRBJ1-2|TRBV10-3|TRBD1
CAISESSDRERSYTF
TGTGCCATCAGTGAGTCGTCGGACAGGGAAAGGAGCTACACCTTC
>few|TRBJ1-2|TRBV29-1|TRBD1
CSVEGAGGPYNYGYTF
TGCAGCGTTGAAGGGGCAGGGGGACCCTATAACTATGGCTACACCTTC
>-|TRBJ2-7|TRBV2|-
CASSGGPKSYEQYF
TGTGCCAGCAGCGGGGGACCGAAATCCTACGAGCAGTACTTC
>many|TRBJ2-5|TRBV4-1|-
CASSQRAQQETQYF
TGCGCCAGCAGCCAGCGGGCCCAGCAAGAGACCCAGTACTTC
>few|TRBJ1-5|TRBV5-1|TRBD1
CASSLGQGDQPQHF
TGCGCCAGCAGCTTGGGGCAGGGGGATCAGCCCCAGCATTTT
>-|TRBJ2-2|TRBV5-1|-
CASSSMGTGAMNTGELFF
TGCGCCAGCAGCTCCATGGGAACTGGGGCGATGAACACCGGGGAGCTGTTTTTT
>-|TRBJ1-4|TRBV5-1|-
CASSLAGTLTTNEKLFF
TGCGCCAGCAGCTTGGCAGGGACACTAACAACTAATGAAAAACTGTTTTTT
>-|TRBJ2-5|TRBV7-2|-
CASSQPGPGGETQYF
TGTGCCAGCAGCCAACCGGGTCCTGGTGGGGAGACCCAGTACTTC
>-|TRBJ1-4|TRBV7-2|-
CASSFVTGFNEKLFF
TGTGCCAGCAGCTTCGTGACGGGTTTTAATGAAAAACTGTTTTTT
>-|TRBJ1-1|TRBV21-1|-
CVSSLLRVGEAFF
TGTGTCAGCAGCCTACTCCGGGTGGGTGAAGCTTTCTTT
>-|TRBJ1-2|TRBV5-4|TRBD1
CASKRDRDYGYTF
TGTGCCAGCAAAAGGGACAGAGACTATGGCTACACCTTC
>-|TRBJ2-7|TRBV7-2|-
CASRFGGGAYEQYF
TGTGCCAGCAGATTCGGAGGGGGGGCGTACGAGCAGTACTTC
>-|TRBJ2-1|TRBV10-1|TRBD2
CASSAGTSHYNEQFF
TGCGCCAGCAGTGCCGGGACTAGCCACTACAATGAGCAGTTCTTC
>once|TRBJ1-2|TRBV19|TRBD1
CASSRDRFYGYTF
TGTGCCAGTAGTCGGGACAGGTTCTATGGCTACACCTTC
>-|TRBJ1-1|TRBV6-2/TRBV6-3|-
CASSYGGNTEAFF
TGTGCCAGCAGTTATGGAGGTAACACTGAAGCTTTCTTT
>-|TRBJ1-1|TRBV6-6|-
CASSSRDRGGTEAFF
TGTGCCAGCAGTTCGCGAGACAGAGGGGGCACTGAAGCTTTCTTT
>-|TRBJ1-5|TRBV7-2|-
CASSLAQEGQPQHF
TGTGCCAGCAGCTTAGCGCAGGAGGGTCAGCCCCAGCATTTT
>-|TRBJ2-3|TRBV18|TRBD2
CASSPQAGGLTDTQYF
TGTGCCAGCTCACCACAAGCGGGGGGACTCACAGATACGCAGTATTTT
>-|TRBJ1-2|TRBV19|TRBD1
CASSYSDRGDGYTF
TGTGCCAGTAGTTATAGCGACAGGGGGGATGGCTACACCTTC
>-|TRBJ2-5|TRBV10-1|TRBD2
CASSEASGDRETQYF
TGCGCCAGCAGTGAGGCTAGCGGAGATCGAGAGACCCAGTACTTC
>-|TRBJ2-1|TRBV27|TRBD1
CASTSSAWDRAHEQFF
TGTGCCAGCACCTCTTCCGCTTGGGACAGAGCCCATGAGCAGTTCTTC
>-|TRBJ1-5|TRBV19|-
CASSERGRGNQPQHF
TGTGCCAGTAGTGAAAGGGGCCGGGGGAATCAGCCCCAGCATTTT
>-|TRBJ2-5|TRBV19|TRBD2
CASSITSGSKETQYF
TGTGCCAGTAGTATAACTAGCGGGAGTAAAGAGACCCAGTACTTC
>once|TRBJ1-2|TRBV9|TRBD1
CASSAPAMSSGQGEKYGYTF
TGTGCCAGCAGCGCCCCTGCTATGTCTTCGGGACAGGGAGAAAAGTATGGCTACACCTTC
>-|TRBJ2-7|TRBV6-5|-
CASRDGHPMNEQYF
TGTGCCAGCAGAGACGGACACCCCATGAACGAGCAGTACTTC
>-|TRBJ2-5|TRBV4-3|-
CASSRELGGVETQYF
TGCGCCAGCAGCCGAGAATTAGGCGGGGTGGAGACCCAGTACTTC
>-|TRBJ1-5|TRBV6-2/TRBV6-3|-
CASSYSFQGLQPQHF
TGTGCCAGCAGTTACTCTTTCCAGGGACTTCAGCCCCAGCATTTT
>-|TRBJ1-2|TRBV21-1|-
CASSKRFIGLTNYGYTF
TGTGCCAGCAGCAAAAGGTTTATCGGACTTACAAACTATGGCTACACCTTC
>-|TRBJ2-4|TRBV21-1|-
CASSRDRVDAKNIQYF
TGTGCCAGCAGCCGGGACAGGGTTGATGCCAAAAACATTCAGTACTTC
>-|TRBJ1-6|TRBV7-9|TRBD1
CASSSSGTGDSPLHF
TGTGCCAGCAGCTCATCCGGGACAGGGGACTCACCCCTCCACTTT
>-|TRBJ1-1|TRBV6-1|-
CASSETLADTEAFF
TGTGCCAGCAGTGAGACATTAGCGGACACTGAAGCTTTCTTT
>-|TRBJ1-2|TRBV7-9|-
CASSLRGDYGYTF
TGTGCCAGCAGCCTGCGGGGCGACTATGGCTACACCTTC
>-|TRBJ2-1|TRBV10-1|TRBD1
CASSTDRGSTDEQFF
TGCGCCAGCAGTACGGACAGGGGGAGTACGGATGAGCAGTTCTTC
>-|TRBJ1-2|TRBV19|TRBD1
CASRDRVDGYTF
TGTGCCAGTAGAGACAGGGTGGATGGCTACACCTTC
>-|TRBJ2-7|TRBV11-3|TRBD2
CASSSHPSGGALEQYF
TGTGCCAGCAGCTCCCATCCTAGCGGGGGGGCTTTGGAGCAGTACTTC
>once|TRBJ1-1|TRBV30|-
CAYRVTEAFF
TGTGCCTACAGGGTCACTGAAGCTTTCTTT